The rows below give T cell receptor beta chains drawn from one sample of a study of beta chain features in type 1 diabetes. Using immunoSEQ multiplex PCR, the repertoire was profiled, and TCRdb retains in-frame clones only, with some absent. Of about 660,000 clones listed, about 14% are singletons. Sequenced input: naive CD4+ T cells from blood. These receptors all come from a man between 18 and 35 years old with type 1 diabetes. Both conserved end residues are part of each CDR3. A D gene is named only where the DNA matches it firmly. The size field is filled for only some rows; it gives once, few, many or a size class.

TRBJ1-2	TRBV21-1	few	NA	TGTGCCAGCAGCAAGACACGGTCGAGGGGCTACACCTTC	CASSKTRSRGYTF
TRBJ1-1	TRBV7-9	NA	NA	TGTGCCAGCAGCAACTCCCCCCGGGCCGCGGCAGCTTTCTTT	CASSNSPRAAAAFF
TRBJ2-5	TRBV10-3	few	NA	TGTGCCACCCGCGTAGACTTGCAAGAGACCCAGTACTTC	CATRVDLQETQYF
TRBJ1-4	TRBV30	few	NA	TGTGCCTGGAGTGGGGCAGGGAATGAAAAACTGTTTTTT	CAWSGAGNEKLFF
TRBJ2-7	TRBV30	few	NA	TGTGCCTGGAGTGGAGGGGACTACGAGCAGTACTTC	CAWSGGDYEQYF
TRBJ2-4	TRBV7-2	NA	TRBD1	TGTGCCAGCAGCATACTGACAGGGGCCAAAAACATTCAGTACTTC	CASSILTGAKNIQYF
TRBJ2-3	TRBV28	few	NA	TGTGCCTGCCCAACCGGGACCAGCACAGATACGCAGTATTTT	CACPTGTSTDTQYF
TRBJ1-1	TRBV30	NA	TRBD1	TGTGCCTGGAGTCAGGACAGGGCGGCTGAAGCTTTCTTT	CAWSQDRAAEAFF
TRBJ2-7	TRBV4-1	few	TRBD2	TGCGCCAGCAGCCAAGTGGGCACTAGCGGGAACGAGCAGTACTTC	CASSQVGTSGNEQYF
TRBJ2-3	TRBV30	NA	TRBD2	TGTGCCTGGGGGCGGGGGGAACCCCTCACAGATACGCAGTATTTT	CAWGRGEPLTDTQYF
TRBJ2-5	TRBV9	NA	TRBD1	TGTGCCAGCAGCGTCCCCGACAGGGGGCTCCAAGAGACCCAGTACTTC	CASSVPDRGLQETQYF
TRBJ2-7	TRBV6-6	few	NA	TGTGCCAGCAGTTATTCGCTTGGGGGCTCCGGTCAGTACTTC	CASSYSLGGSGQYF
TRBJ1-6	TRBV2	NA	NA	TGTGCCAGCAGTGAAGAAGAGGGGGGATCACCCCTCCACTTT	CASSEEEGGSPLHF
TRBJ2-3	TRBV5-4	NA	NA	TGTGCCAGCAGCTTGCCAGGCCGGCGCACAGATACGCAGTATTTT	CASSLPGRRTDTQYF
TRBJ2-5	TRBV10-3	few	NA	TGTGCCATCAGTGATTGGGGGAAAGAGGTAGAGACCCAGTACTTC	CAISDWGKEVETQYF
TRBJ2-1	TRBV28	few	NA	TGTGCCAGCAGTTTAGGGCAGATCGACCAAAATGAGCAGTTCTTC	CASSLGQIDQNEQFF
TRBJ1-4	TRBV30	NA	NA	TGTGCCTGGGGGGGGTCGGACATCAATGAAAAACTGTTTTTT	CAWGGSDINEKLFF
TRBJ2-3	TRBV5-5	NA	TRBD2	TGTGCCAGCAGCGGAGCGGGAGCACTGCTTGGCACAGATACGCAGTATTTT	CASSGAGALLGTDTQYF
TRBJ2-3	TRBV7-2	few	NA	TGTGCCAGCAGCTTAGTTTCTCCAGGCACAGATACGCAGTATTTT	CASSLVSPGTDTQYF
TRBJ2-2	TRBV7-3	few	TRBD2	TGTGCCAGCAGCTATGGACTAGCGATGAACACCGGGGAGCTGTTTTTT	CASSYGLAMNTGELFF
TRBJ2-6	TRBV5-1	NA	NA	TGCGCCAGCACCACGGACGGATCTGGGGCCAACGTCCTGACTTTC	CASTTDGSGANVLTF
TRBJ1-1	TRBV18	NA	NA	TGTGCCAGCTCACCAGAACAGGGTCTTCGTACTGAAGCTTTCTTT	CASSPEQGLRTEAFF
TRBJ2-6	TRBV11-2	NA	NA	TGTGCCAGCAGCACGGTGGCCGCCGGGGCTGGGGCCAACGTCCTGACTTTC	CASSTVAAGAGANVLTF
TRBJ1-1	TRBV18	NA	NA	TGTGCCAGCTCACTGGACAGAAACACTGAAGCTTTCTTT	CASSLDRNTEAFF
TRBJ1-2	TRBV6-1	few	TRBD1	TGTGCCAGCAGTCCACAGGGGGGTGATGGCTACACCTTC	CASSPQGGDGYTF
TRBJ1-1	TRBV6-5	NA	NA	TGTGCCAGCAGTTACGGACAAACCATGAACACTGAAGCTTTCTTT	CASSYGQTMNTEAFF
TRBJ2-1	TRBV5-1	few	TRBD2	TGCGCCAGCAGCTTGACTAGCGGATCCTACAATGAGCAGTTCTTC	CASSLTSGSYNEQFF
TRBJ2-5	TRBV7-9	few	NA	TGTGCCAGCAGCATAGGCGGGCCCCAGTACTTC	CASSIGGPQYF
TRBJ2-1	TRBV6-5	NA	NA	TGTGCCAGCAGTTACCGATCGGACAGTTACAATGAGCAGTTCTTC	CASSYRSDSYNEQFF
TRBJ2-3	TRBV30	NA	TRBD2	TGTGCCTGGAGTAATAGCGGGATAGGCACAGATACGCAGTATTTT	CAWSNSGIGTDTQYF
TRBJ2-1	TRBV4-1	many	NA	TGCGCCAGCAGCCAAGTTACCAATGAGCAGTTCTTC	CASSQVTNEQFF
TRBJ2-7	TRBV27	NA	NA	TGTGCCAGCAGTTTATCGAACGGATACGAGCAGTACTTC	CASSLSNGYEQYF
TRBJ1-2	TRBV6-5	NA	NA	TGTGCCAGCAGTTACTCGGCGCGTAACTATGGCTACACCTTC	CASSYSARNYGYTF
TRBJ1-1	TRBV27	NA	TRBD1	TGTGCCAGCAGAACACAGGGGGATAACACTGAAGCTTTCTTT	CASRTQGDNTEAFF
TRBJ1-1	TRBV10-3	NA	NA	TGTGCCATCAGTTCCGGGACTGGGAACACTGAAGCTTTCTTT	CAISSGTGNTEAFF
TRBJ2-1	TRBV18	few	NA	TGTGCCAGCTCACCTTACCCGGCAGGGATTTCCTACAATGAGCAGTTCTTC	CASSPYPAGISYNEQFF
TRBJ1-1	TRBV15	NA	NA	TGTGCCACCAGCAGGAGGACGTCGGACACTGAAGCTTTCTTT	CATSRRTSDTEAFF
TRBJ1-5	TRBV10-3	few	TRBD1	TGTGCCATCAGTGAGGGTGGAGACAGGGAGATCCTTGGCAATCAGCCCCAGCATTTT	CAISEGGDREILGNQPQHF
TRBJ2-2	TRBV5-1	NA	NA	TGCGCCAGCAGCTTCTTACGGGGCACCGGGGAGCTGTTTTTT	CASSFLRGTGELFF
TRBJ2-7	TRBV5-6	few	TRBD2	TGTGCCAGCAGCTGGACTAGCGGGACCTCCTACGAGCAGTACTTC	CASSWTSGTSYEQYF
TRBJ2-7	TRBV27	NA	TRBD2	TGTGCCAGCAAAAAGTCCTCTATTCCCATCAGCGGGGCCTACGAGCAGTACTTC	CASKKSSIPISGAYEQYF
TRBJ2-3	TRBV7-3	NA	TRBD1	TGTGCCAGCAGCTTTTCCCCCCCTCAGGGGGTCCTCACAGATACGCAGTATTTT	CASSFSPPQGVLTDTQYF
TRBJ2-2	TRBV6-5	few	NA	TGTGCCAGCAGTTACTCGTTCTTGGGGACCGGGGAGCTGTTTTTT	CASSYSFLGTGELFF
TRBJ1-1	TRBV30	NA	NA	TGTGCCTGGAGTGGTCCTCCCGGGGAAGCTTTCTTT	CAWSGPPGEAFF
TRBJ2-5	TRBV7-2	few	TRBD2	TGTGCCAGCAGCTTATTTTGGGGGACTAGCGGAGAAGAGACCCAGTACTTC	CASSLFWGTSGEETQYF
TRBJ2-3	TRBV29-1	few	NA	TGCAGCGTTGTTCTTCGGGGCCTACGCACAGATACGCAGTATTTT	CSVVLRGLRTDTQYF
TRBJ2-1	TRBV2	few	TRBD2	TGTGCCAGCAGTGAACTAGCGGGAGGGGTTGGTAATGAGCAGTTCTTC	CASSELAGGVGNEQFF
TRBJ2-7	TRBV10-1	NA	NA	TGCGCCAGCAGTGAGATGTCCTACGAGCAGTACTTC	CASSEMSYEQYF
TRBJ2-3	TRBV28	NA	TRBD2	TGTGCCAGCCAGATTAGCGGGAGGGCTGGTGCAGATACGCAGTATTTT	CASQISGRAGADTQYF
TRBJ1-2	TRBV5-4	NA	NA	TGTGCCAGCTTACGCAGGGAGCAAAGCTATGGCTACACCTTC	CASLRREQSYGYTF
TRBJ2-1	TRBV7-9	NA	NA	TGTGCCAGCAGCTTAAGACCAGTTGAGGCCGGTGAGCAGTTCTTC	CASSLRPVEAGEQFF
TRBJ2-1	TRBV6-6	NA	NA	TGTGCCAGCAGTCACGACAGCTACAATGAGCAGTTCTTC	CASSHDSYNEQFF
TRBJ2-6	TRBV7-9	few	NA	TGTGCCAGCAGCTCCTCTGGGGCCAACGTCCTGACTTTC	CASSSSGANVLTF
TRBJ1-4	TRBV29-1	few	NA	TGCAGCGCGACAGATTCTAATGAAAAACTGTTTTTT	CSATDSNEKLFF
TRBJ2-7	TRBV5-1	few	NA	TGCGCCAGCAGCTTGGCTGGGAATTCACTAAACTACGAGCAGTACTTC	CASSLAGNSLNYEQYF
TRBJ2-3	TRBV29-1	NA	NA	TGCAGTACGGGCCAAAGCACAGATACGCAGTATTTT	CSTGQSTDTQYF
TRBJ2-5	TRBV5-4	NA	TRBD2	TGTGCCAGCAGCCGTAAGGGACTAGAGGAGACCCAGTACTTC	CASSRKGLEETQYF
TRBJ2-5	TRBV4-1	few	NA	TGCGCCAGCAGCCCAGGACAGCTAGGAGAGACCCAGTACTTC	CASSPGQLGETQYF
TRBJ2-1	TRBV6-6	few	TRBD1	TGTGCCAGCAGCCCGGGACAGGGGGCCTATGAGCAGTTCTTC	CASSPGQGAYEQFF
TRBJ2-7	TRBV6-1	NA	NA	TGTGCCAGCAGTGAATACTACGAGCAGTACTTC	CASSEYYEQYF